The present T cell receptor beta chain was sequenced within a study of vaccination and CD4 T cells after COVID-19. Study at large: For post-vaccine samples, collection took place a median approximately 77 days after dose two, ranging from 14 to 241. The cells in question were stimulated using overlapping spike peptides derived from SARS-CoV-2, HCoV-NL63, HCoV-OC43 and HCoV-229E.

Sequencing of the DNA from cultured CD4+ T cells was carried out with the Oncomine TCR Beta short-read assay. Once CD4+ T cells had been cultured, genomic DNA was extracted from them. TCRdb fed the PCR reads into MiXCR, producing one record per CDR3 protein. The profile shows about 7,800 distinct CDR3 sequences, more than 35% of them singletons. The sample holds a few counts of this clonotype. What it binds is not known. The treatment: approximately 11-day PBMC culture with coronavirus spike peptide pools or control peptides (ViraFEST assay). Those CD4+ T cells from the unexposed donor predate the COVID-19 pandemic (2011-2018). Cell supply allowing, SARS-CoV-2 S/N and four cold-coronavirus spikes probed unexposed-donor CD4+ T cells. The sequencing input was CD4+ T cells from blood, cultured in vitro. This TCR came from a human donor in good health.

In nucleotides, the CDR3 is TGTGCCACCAGTGAGTTGGGCGACAGGAGAGCATCAGGGCAGCCCCAGCATTTT. Translated: CATSELGDRRASGQPQHF. This chain links TRBV24-1 with TRBJ1-5; perhaps TRBD1 as D (6 bases). The V and J ends lost 4 bases and 7 bases respectively, with 25 bases between them. Germline values: CDR1 KGHDR, CDR2 SFDVKD. This CDR3 region has 18 residues.